These 2 T cell receptor beta chains came from one sample sequenced in a study of blood T cell repertoires in COVID-19. The method was immunoSEQ multiplex PCR; TCRdb's version includes in-frame clones alone and lacks a portion of them. Of under 300,000 clones in the sample, around four fifths were seen once. Sample: peripheral blood. These receptor sequences come from a woman aged 60-75 years with active or convalescent COVID-19.

CDR3 DNA sequence: TGTGCCAGCAGCGTAGACGGGGCTAGCGGGGGTACAACATCTAGCACAGATACGCAGTATTTT. Translated, it gives CASSVDGASGGTTSSTDTQYF. This rearrangement joins TRBV9 to TRBJ2-3; TRBD2 aligns across 10 bases. Unmatched junction bases numbered 16, after V lost 0 bases and J lost 0 bases. The CDR3 has 21 amino acids. From germline, CDR1 is SGDLS and CDR2 YYNGEE.

This chain connects TRBV2 to TRBJ1-5; 7 positions agree with TRBD1. The J segment lost 3 bases and the V segment lost 6 bases, leaving 8 bases of the junction unmatched. There are 15 residues in the CDR3. Germline lookup yields CDR1 SNHLY and CDR2 FYNNEI. The CDR3 bases are TGTGCCAGCAGCCAAGACAGGGCCTCCAATCAGCCCCAGCATTTT. Its protein is CASSQDRASNQPQHF.